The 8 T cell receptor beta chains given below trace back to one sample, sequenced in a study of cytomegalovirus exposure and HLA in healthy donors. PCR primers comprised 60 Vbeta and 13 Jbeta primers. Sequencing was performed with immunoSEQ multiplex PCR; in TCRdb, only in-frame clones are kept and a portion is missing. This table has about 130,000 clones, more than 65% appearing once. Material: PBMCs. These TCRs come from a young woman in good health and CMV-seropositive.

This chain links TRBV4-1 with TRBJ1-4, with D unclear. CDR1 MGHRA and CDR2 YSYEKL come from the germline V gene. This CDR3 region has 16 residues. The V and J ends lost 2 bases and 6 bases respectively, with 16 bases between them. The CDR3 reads CASSQTSGFVDEKLFF. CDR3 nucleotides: TGCGCCAGCAGCCAAACCTCGGGGTTTGTAGATGAAAAACTGTTTTTT.

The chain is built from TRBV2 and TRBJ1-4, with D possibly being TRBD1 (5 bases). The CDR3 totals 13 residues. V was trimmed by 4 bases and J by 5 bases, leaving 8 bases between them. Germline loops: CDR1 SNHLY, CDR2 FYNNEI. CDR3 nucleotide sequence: TGTGCCAGCAGTGGACAGTCAAATGAAAAACTGTTTTTT. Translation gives CASSGQSNEKLFF.

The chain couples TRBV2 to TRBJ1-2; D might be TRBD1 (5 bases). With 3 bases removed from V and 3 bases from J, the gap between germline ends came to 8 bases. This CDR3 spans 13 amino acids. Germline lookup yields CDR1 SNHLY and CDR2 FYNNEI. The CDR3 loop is CASSDPRDYGYTF. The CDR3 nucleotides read TGTGCCAGCAGTGACCCCAGGGACTATGGCTACACCTTC.

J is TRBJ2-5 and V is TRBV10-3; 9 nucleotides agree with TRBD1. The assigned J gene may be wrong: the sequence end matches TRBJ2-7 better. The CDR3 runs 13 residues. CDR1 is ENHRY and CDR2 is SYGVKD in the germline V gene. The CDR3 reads CATRQGGTYEQYF. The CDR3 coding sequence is TGTGCCACCAGACAGGGGGGTACATACGAGCAGTACTTC.

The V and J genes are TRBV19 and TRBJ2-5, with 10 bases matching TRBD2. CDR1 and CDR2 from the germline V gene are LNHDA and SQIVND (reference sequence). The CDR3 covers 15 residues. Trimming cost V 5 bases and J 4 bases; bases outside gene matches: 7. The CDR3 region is CASSQSGGARETQYF. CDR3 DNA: TGTGCCAGTAGTCAAAGCGGGGGGGCGAGAGAGACCCAGTACTTC.

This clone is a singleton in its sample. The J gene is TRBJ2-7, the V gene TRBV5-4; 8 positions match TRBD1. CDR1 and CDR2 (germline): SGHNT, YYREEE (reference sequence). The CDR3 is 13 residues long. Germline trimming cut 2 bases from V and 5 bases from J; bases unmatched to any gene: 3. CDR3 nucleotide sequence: TGTGCCAGCAGCTTTCCGACAGGGGACGAGCAGTACTTC. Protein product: CASSFPTGDEQYF.

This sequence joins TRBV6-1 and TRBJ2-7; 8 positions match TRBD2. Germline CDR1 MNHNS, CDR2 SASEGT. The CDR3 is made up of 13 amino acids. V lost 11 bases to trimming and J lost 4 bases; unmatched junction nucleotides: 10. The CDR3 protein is CAGQERGRYEQYF. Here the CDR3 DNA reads TGTGCCGGGCAAGAGCGGGGGAGGTACGAGCAGTACTTC.

As DNA, the CDR3 is TGCGCCAGCAACCCAACAGGGTCCCCCTATAATTCACCCCTCCACTTT. The encoded protein is CASNPTGSPYNSPLHF. The chain joins TRBV5-1 to TRBJ1-6; possible D gene TRBD1, 6 bases. The CDR3 sequence is 16 residues long. Between the trimmed V and J ends, which lost 6 bases and 2 bases, there was a span of 15 bases. Germline assignment: CDR1 SGHRS and CDR2 YFSETQ.